A single sample gave rise to the 21 T cell receptor beta chains below, sequenced in a study of early T cells in non-severe SARS-CoV-2 infection. TCRdb itself ran the 5' RACE reads through MiXCR, one entry per CDR3 protein. The data contain 55,000 to 65,000 distinct CDR3 sequences, approximately 10% of them singletons. Sample: whole blood. These receptor sequences come from an adult who was a healthcare worker with PCR-confirmed SARS-CoV-2 infection or an uninfected control (not recorded which).

This chain connects TRBV20-1 to TRBJ1-3; D gene uncertain. V gave up 0 bases and J gave up 0 bases, with 9 bases separating them. The CDR3 has 15 residues. Germline CDR1 reads DFQATT; CDR2 reads SNEGSKA (reference sequence). The CDR3 loop reads CSARDGLRSGNTIYF. In nucleotides, the CDR3 is TGCAGTGCTAGAGATGGTCTCCGCTCTGGAAACACCATATATTTT.

This clonotype appeared many times. The rearrangement joins TRBV28 to TRBJ2-7; TRBD2 matches at 15 bases. Germline-derived CDR1 and CDR2 are MDHEN and SYDVKM. This CDR3 contains 16 residues. J gave up 4 bases and V 6 bases, and 7 bases lay outside the gene matches. Written as DNA, the CDR3 is TGTGCCAGCAGGCCGCCGGGACTAGCGGGGGGTTACGAGCAGTACTTC. Its protein product is CASRPPGLAGGYEQYF.

This clonotype has a count of ten or more. CDR3 region: CASRTSGELPSTDTQYF. In nucleotides, the CDR3 is TGTGCCAGCCGCACTAGCGGGGAACTCCCTAGCACAGATACGCAGTATTTT. The chain links TRBV18 to TRBJ2-3; TRBD2 aligns across 10 bases. Per the germline V gene, CDR1 is KGHSH and CDR2 is LQKENI. The CDR3 sequence is 17 residues long. The V and J ends lost 8 bases and 0 bases, in that order; junction bases with no gene match: 11. The variable domain in full, with the rest retrieved from reference TRBV18 and TRBJ2-3, is NAGVMQNPRHLVRRRGQEARLRCSPMKGHSHVYWYRQLPEEGLKFMVYLQKENIIDESGMPKERFSAEFPKEGPSILRIQQVVRGDSAAYFCASRTSGELPSTDTQYFGPGTRLTVL.

This clonotype appeared a few times. CDR3 nucleotides: TGTGCCAGCAGCTTAGGGATGATCCAAGAGACCCAGTACTTC. It specifies CASSLGMIQETQYF. The gene calls are TRBV7-9 and TRBJ2-5; the D is unclear. This CDR3 has 14 amino acids. V lost 1 base and J lost 1, with 7 bases in between. The germline CDR1 and CDR2 sequences are SEHNR and FQNEAQ (reference sequence).

This clonotype was counted between two and nine times. The V call is TRBV5-1, the J call TRBJ2-3, with D possibly being TRBD1 or TRBD2 (5 bases each). Per germline, CDR1 SGHRS and CDR2 YFSETQ. CDR3 length: 15 amino acids. V lost 1 base, J lost 2 bases, and 11 bases lay in between. CDR3 nucleotides: TGCGCCAGCAGCTTGATGGTGGGACCCACAGATACGCAGTATTTT. This sequence encodes CASSLMVGPTDTQYF.

Only a few counts were recorded for this clonotype. The junction does not match germline at one end; this may be a read error. The V and J genes are TRBV5-6 and TRBJ2-6, with 11 bases matching TRBD1. The CDR3 runs to 18 residues. CDR1 and CDR2 (germline): SGHDT, YYEEEE. CDR3 in DNA: TGTGCCAGCAGCCTTCTGGGGACAGGGGGACTGGGGGCCAACGTCCCGACTTTC. It codes for CASSLLGTGGLGANVPTF. The full variable domain, completed using reference TRBV5-6 and TRBJ2-6, is DAGVTQSPTHLIKTRGQQVTLRCSPKSGHDTVSWYQQALGQGPQFIFQYYEEEERQRGNFPDRFSGHQFPNYSSELNVNALLLGDSALYLCASSLLGTGGLGANVPTFGAGSRLTVL.

V usage is TRBV6-5 and J usage is TRBJ2-7; no firm D call. Per germline, CDR1 MNHEY and CDR2 SVGAGI. V was shortened by 6 bases and J by 6 bases, with 18 bases between the two germline ends. The CDR3 length is 14 residues. Here the CDR3 reads CASSIGSLLAEQYF. CDR3 DNA: TGTGCCAGCAGCATAGGGTCTCTGCTTGCCGAGCAGTACTTC.

The rearrangement links TRBV2 to TRBJ2-1, with 12 bases aligning to TRBD2. The CDR3 runs 15 residues. Germline V gives CDR1 SNHLY, CDR2 FYNNEI. With 6 bases clipped from V and 4 bases from J, the junction kept 4 bases outside the gene matches. CDR3 sequence reads: CASSLAGGPYNEQFF. Here the CDR3 DNA reads TGTGCCAGCAGCCTAGCGGGGGGGCCTTACAATGAGCAGTTCTTC.

There are many counts of this clonotype. The J gene is TRBJ1-2, the V gene TRBV7-9, with D possibly being TRBD1 (6 bases). V was pared by 5 bases and J by 3 bases, with 16 bases between. Germline assignment: CDR1 SEHNR and CDR2 FQNEAQ (reference sequence). The CDR3 covers 15 residues. DNA for the CDR3: TGTGCCAGCAGCAGCCATAGGGGGGTGGACTATGGCTACACCTTC. Protein product: CASSSHRGVDYGYTF.

Many counts were recorded for this clonotype. No conserved phenylalanine or tryptophan is present at the end of the CDR3, so a read error is the likely explanation. V is TRBV19 and J is TRBJ2-7; 7 bases are shared with TRBD1. The CDR3 extends over 14 amino acids. The germline CDR1 and CDR2 sequences are LNHDA and SQIVND (reference sequence). Trimming removed 5 bases from V and 0 bases from J; junction bases left unmatched: 4. The CDR3 DNA reads TGTGCCAGTAGTCCAGGACAGGTCTCCTACGAGCAGTACCTC. It yields the protein CASSPGQVSYEQYL.

This clonotype was detected ten times or more. The chain has TRBV5-1 and TRBJ1-2, with D unresolved. Trimming removed 0 bases from V and 7 bases from J, with 7 bases in between. Per germline, CDR1 SGHRS and CDR2 YFSETQ. The CDR3 runs 12 residues. The CDR3 coding sequence is TGCGCCAGCAGCTTGGAAGGGAGTGGCTACACCTTC. This sequence encodes CASSLEGSGYTF.

This clonotype has only a few counts. The chain couples TRBV7-2 to TRBJ2-1, with 7 nucleotides matching TRBD1. The CDR3 has 16 residues. Germline-derived CDR1 and CDR2 are SGHTA and FQGNSA. The ends lost 6 bases at V and 0 bases at J; junction bases unmatched: 8. CDR3 amino acids: CASSSQGTASYNEQFF. For the CDR3, the DNA is TGTGCCAGCAGTTCCCAAGGGACAGCCTCCTACAATGAGCAGTTCTTC.

This clonotype was recorded only once. A much larger clone lies one base from this, so it may be a read error. The chain couples TRBV5-4 to TRBJ1-1; D is unresolved. There are 15 residues in the CDR3. Germline loops: CDR1 SGHNT, CDR2 YYREEE (reference sequence). CDR3 amino acids: CASSSIGRTNTEVFF. DNA of the CDR3: TGTGCCAGCAGCTCCATTGGCCGGACGAACACTGAAGTTTTCTTT.

This clonotype appeared many times. The gene calls are TRBV12-3 or TRBV12-4 and TRBJ2-2; D gene unclear. V was clipped by 7 bases and J by 9 bases, with 9 bases between them. There are 11 residues in the CDR3. The CDR3 DNA reads TGTGCCAGCACGACCGCGAGGGAGCTGTTTTTT. It encodes CASTTARELFF.

This clonotype showed up many times. The CDR3 DNA reads TGTGCCAGCAGGGGGACAGGAGGGGAGTCACCCCTCCACTTT. Amino acid sequence: CASRGTGGESPLHF. The genes are TRBV6-5 and TRBJ1-6; 8 bases agree with TRBD1. Germline V gene lookup returns CDR1 MNHEY and CDR2 SVGAGI. V shed 6 bases, J shed 10 bases, and the junction held 8 bases outside the gene matches. This CDR3 has 14 residues.

This clonotype was found many times. The chain links TRBV4-2 to TRBJ1-5; D is uncertain. This CDR3 has 14 residues. Trimming took off 4 bases at V and 3 bases at J, with 10 bases between the two ends. Germline V gene lookup returns CDR1 LGHNA and CDR2 YNFKEQ. The CDR3 loop is CASSLLGYNQPQHF. CDR3 coding DNA: TGTGCCAGCAGCCTGTTGGGATACAATCAGCCCCAGCATTTT.

This clonotype showed up just once. This chain links TRBV5-1 with TRBJ2-3, with TRBD1 identical over 7 bases. CDR1 SGHRS and CDR2 YFSETQ come from the germline V gene. J was trimmed by 0 bases and V by 1 base; bases with no gene match: 8. This CDR3 has 17 amino acids. For the CDR3, the DNA is TGCGCCAGCAGCTTGAGACAGGGTCTTACTAGCACAGATACGCAGTATTTT. Amino acids: CASSLRQGLTSTDTQYF.

This clonotype was recorded at least ten times. The CDR3 DNA reads as TGTGCCAGCAGTTACGCGCGGGGGCCCGGGGATGAGCAGTTCTTC. Translation gives CASSYARGPGDEQFF. V gene TRBV6-2 or TRBV6-3 combines with J gene TRBJ2-1, with D tentatively TRBD2 (7 bases). Trimming took 2 bases from V and 8 from J, leaving 16 bases between them. In germline, CDR1 is MNHEY, CDR2 SVGEGT. The CDR3 has 15 residues.

This clonotype was counted only a few times. This chain connects TRBV7-2 to TRBJ2-3, with TRBD1 matching over 11 bases. J was trimmed by 10 bases and V by 5 bases; bases with no gene match: 14. Per germline, CDR1 SGHTA and CDR2 FQGNSA. The CDR3 spans 16 residues. The CDR3 here is CASSRKGTGGGGAQYF. CDR3 bases: TGTGCCAGCAGCCGGAAAGGGACAGGGGGAGGAGGAGCGCAGTATTTT.

The CDR3, as DNA: TGTGCCAGCAGCGGCGAAAAACTGTTTTTT. It codes for CASSGEKLFF. V usage is TRBV7-9 and J usage is TRBJ1-4; D not certain. This CDR3 contains 10 residues. V lost 5 bases to trimming and J lost 8 bases, with 3 bases between them. Germline CDR1 and CDR2: SEHNR and FQNEAQ (reference sequence). Together with reference TRBV7-9 and TRBJ1-4, the CDR3 gives the full variable domain: DTGVSQNPRHKITKRGQNVTFRCDPISEHNRLYWYRQTLGQGPEFLTYFQNEAQLEKSRLLSDRFSAERPKGSFSTLEIQRTEQGDSAMYLCASSGEKLFFGSGTQLSVL.

This clonotype was observed many times. The CDR3 DNA follows: TGCAGTGCTTCCTCGGCTAGCGGGGGGCGGACCTACGAGCAGTACTTC. Its protein is CSASSASGGRTYEQYF. The J gene is TRBJ2-7, the V gene TRBV20-1; TRBD2 matches 11 bases. The trim removed 5 bases at V and 2 bases at J, leaving 11 bases unmatched. The CDR3 loop spans 16 amino acids. Germline assignment: CDR1 DFQATT and CDR2 SNEGSKA (reference sequence).